The TCR beta chain described here comes from a study of blood T cell repertoires in COVID-19. At the level of the study: Whether acute or convalescent, the COVID-19 samples came from the United States, Italy and Spain. PBMCs, B-cell-depleted T cells, or T cells were the source of the cDNA or gDNA that made up the material.

Assay: immunoSEQ multiplex PCR; the TCRdb copy retains only in-frame clones and omits some. The table has 250,000 to 350,000 clones, around four fifths seen once. Germline V CDR1 and CDR2: GTSNPN, SVGIG (reference sequence). The CDR3 covers 16 residues. The V segment lost 1 base and the J segment 0 bases; nucleotides outside the gene matches: 6. The material sequenced was peripheral blood. V and J are TRBV30 and TRBJ1-3; 7 bases line up with TRBD1. The origin of this receptor is a woman in her forties or fifties with acute or convalescent COVID-19. CDR3 in DNA: TGTGCCTGGAGTGGGGACAGTGGACACTCTGGAAACACCATATATTTT. It codes for CAWSGDSGHSGNTIYF.